This T cell receptor beta chain was documented in a study of T-cell memory formation after mild COVID-19. Background on the study: Across donors, TCR clusters were largely donor specific.

One entry per CDR3 protein, called by TCRdb with MiXCR from the 5' RACE reads. The table has about 55,000 distinct CDR3 sequences, more than 8% seen once. The CDR3 is 15 residues long. The ends lost 1 base at V and 8 bases at J; junction bases unmatched: 6. This clonotype was seen a handful of times. The rearrangement links TRBV12-3 or TRBV12-4 to TRBJ2-1, with 9 bases matching TRBD2. The sample taken for sequencing was PBMCs or a T cell subset sorted from them (not recorded which). This sequence originates from a young man who had mild COVID-19 (a few samples of this study predate the infection). Cell type and time point are not known. CDR3 coding DNA: TGTGCCAGCAGTTTAGGTCTAGCGGGAATCGATGAGCAGTTCTTC. It translates to CASSLGLAGIDEQFF.